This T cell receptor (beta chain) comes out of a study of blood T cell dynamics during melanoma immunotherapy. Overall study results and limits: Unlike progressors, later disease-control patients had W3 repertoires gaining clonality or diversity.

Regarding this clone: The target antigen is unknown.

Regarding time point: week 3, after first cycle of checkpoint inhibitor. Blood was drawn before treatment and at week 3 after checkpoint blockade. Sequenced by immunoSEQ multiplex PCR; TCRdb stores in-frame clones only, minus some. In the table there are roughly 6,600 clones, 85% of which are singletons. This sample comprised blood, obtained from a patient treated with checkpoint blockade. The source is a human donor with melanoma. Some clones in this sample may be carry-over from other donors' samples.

The CDR3 sequence: CASTESANTDTQYF. The CDR3 DNA is TGTGCCAGCACCGAGTCAGCAAACACAGATACGCAGTATTTT. The chain recombines TRBV11-3 with TRBJ2-3; D is undetermined. CDR1 and CDR2 from the germline V gene are SGHNT and YENEEA. The V gene lost 7 bases and the J gene lost 2 bases, with 13 bases spanning the gap. The CDR3 runs 14 residues.